This T cell receptor (beta chain) was identified in a study of blood T cells in healthy people across ages. V shed 10 bases, J shed 2 bases, and the junction held 11 bases outside the gene matches. The germline V gene encodes CDR1 LGHDT and CDR2 YNNKEL (reference sequence). The CDR3 extends over 15 amino acids. Using a J-beta primer mix together with a sample-barcoded 5' primer, a second PCR was run for roughly 7 to 11 cycles. A single record per CDR3 protein comes from TCRdb applying MiXCR to the 5' RACE reads. The sample includes 550,000 to 750,000 distinct CDR3 sequences, around a fifth seen only once; the top ten take about 3.6%. This clonotype was counted only a few times.

This chain uses TRBV3-1 with TRBJ2-7, with 10 bases identical to TRBD2. The source of this sequence is a man between 65 and 85 years old in good health. The specimen was blood. As DNA, the CDR3 is TGTGCCACCTCGACCACTAGCGGGGATACCTACGAGCAGTACTTC. This translates into CATSTTSGDTYEQYF.